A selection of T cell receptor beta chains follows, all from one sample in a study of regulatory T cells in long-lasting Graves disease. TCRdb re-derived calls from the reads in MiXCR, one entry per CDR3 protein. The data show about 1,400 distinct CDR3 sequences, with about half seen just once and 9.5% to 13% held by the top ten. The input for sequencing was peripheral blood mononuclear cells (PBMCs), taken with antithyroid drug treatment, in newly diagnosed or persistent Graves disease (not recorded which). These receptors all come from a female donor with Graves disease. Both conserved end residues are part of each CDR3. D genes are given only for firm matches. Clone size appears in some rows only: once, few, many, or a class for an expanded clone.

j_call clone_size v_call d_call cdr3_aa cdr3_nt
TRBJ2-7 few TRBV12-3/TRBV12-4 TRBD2 CASSLAGLAGEQYF TGTGCCAGCAGTTTAGCCGGACTAGCGGGCGAGCAGTACTTC
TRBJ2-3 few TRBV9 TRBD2 CASSVVGGSADTQYF TGTGCCAGCAGCGTAGTGGGCGGGAGCGCAGATACGCAGTATTTT
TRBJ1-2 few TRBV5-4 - CASSLEPAGYGYTF TGTGCCAGCAGCTTGGAGCCCGCGGGATATGGCTACACCTTC
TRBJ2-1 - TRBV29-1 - CSVGTINEQFF TGCAGCGTTGGGACTATCAATGAGCAGTTCTTC
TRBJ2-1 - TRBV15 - CATSRDSSSPFNEQFF TGTGCCACCAGCAGAGATTCTAGTAGTCCCTTCAATGAGCAGTTCTTC
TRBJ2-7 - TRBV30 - CAWTTYEQYF TGTGCCTGGACAACCTACGAGCAGTACTTC
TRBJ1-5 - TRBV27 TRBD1 CASSLIGGGQPQHF TGTGCCAGCAGTTTAATAGGGGGCGGTCAGCCCCAGCATTTT
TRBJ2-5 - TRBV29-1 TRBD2 CSGRLAGEVETQYF TGCAGCGGCCGACTAGCGGGAGAGGTAGAGACCCAGTACTTC
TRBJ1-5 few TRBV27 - CASSLWGVGGQPQHF TGTGCCAGCAGTTTATGGGGTGTAGGGGGGCAGCCCCAGCATTTT
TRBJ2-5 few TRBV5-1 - CASSLVSPTQETQYF TGCGCCAGCAGCTTGGTTTCGCCTACGCAAGAGACCCAGTACTTC
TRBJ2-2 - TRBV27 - CASSLTTFTGELFF TGTGCCAGCAGTCTAACGACCTTCACCGGGGAGCTGTTTTTT
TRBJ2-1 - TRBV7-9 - CASSSGTLYEQFF TGTGCCAGCAGCTCCGGGACACTTTATGAGCAGTTCTTC
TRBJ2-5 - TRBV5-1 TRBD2 CASSLAASGKETQYF TGCGCCAGCAGCTTGGCCGCTAGCGGGAAGGAGACCCAGTACTTC
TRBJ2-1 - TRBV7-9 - CASSLSINEQFF TGTGCCAGCAGCTTGAGTATTAATGAGCAGTTCTTC
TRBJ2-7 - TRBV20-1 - CSARIDYEQYF TGCAGTGCTAGGATTGACTACGAGCAGTACTTC
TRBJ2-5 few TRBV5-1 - CASSWKDSQETQYF TGCGCCAGCAGCTGGAAGGACAGCCAAGAGACCCAGTACTTC
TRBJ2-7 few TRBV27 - CASSRQGGEQYF TGTGCCAGCAGCCGCCAGGGAGGCGAGCAGTACTTC
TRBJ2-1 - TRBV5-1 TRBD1 CASRRGQGFNEQFF TGCGCCTCCCGCCGAGGACAGGGATTCAATGAGCAGTTCTTC
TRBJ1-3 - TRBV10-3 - CAISEGVSSSGNTIYF TGTGCCATCAGTGAAGGGGTCTCGAGCTCTGGAAACACCATATATTTT
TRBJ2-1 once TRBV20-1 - CSARASKSYYNEQFF TGCAGTGCTAGAGCTTCTAAGTCTTATTACAATGAGCAGTTCTTC
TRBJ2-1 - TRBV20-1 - CSARTDTPYNEQFF TGCAGTGCTAGGACGGATACCCCTTACAATGAGCAGTTCTTC
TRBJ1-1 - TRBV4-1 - CASSLGGAEAFF TGCGCCAGCAGCCTGGGGGGGGCTGAAGCTTTCTTT
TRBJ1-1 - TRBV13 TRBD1 CASTLRAGGKIEAFF TGTGCCAGCACCTTGAGGGCAGGGGGGAAGATTGAAGCTTTCTTT
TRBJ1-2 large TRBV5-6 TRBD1 CASSWDRELYVGYTF TGTGCCAGCAGCTGGGACAGGGAGCTTTATGTGGGCTACACCTTC
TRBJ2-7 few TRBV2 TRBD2 CASRTTSGYEQYF TGTGCCAGCAGGACGACTAGCGGCTACGAGCAGTACTTC
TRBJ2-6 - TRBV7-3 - CATSREGPVPSGANVLTF TGTGCCACCTCCCGCGAAGGCCCAGTTCCCTCTGGGGCCAACGTCCTGACTTTC
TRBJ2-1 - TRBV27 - CASSLTWAQRANEQFF TGTGCCAGCAGTTTAACTTGGGCCCAACGTGCGAATGAGCAGTTCTTC
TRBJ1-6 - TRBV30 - CAWRTSRRDNSPLHF TGTGCCTGGAGAACGTCGAGAAGGGACAATTCACCCCTCCACTTT
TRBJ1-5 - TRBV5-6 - CASGRQRSNQPQHF TGTGCCAGTGGGAGACAGCGTAGCAATCAGCCCCAGCATTTT
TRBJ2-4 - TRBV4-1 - CASSQEGWEAKNIQYF TGCGCCAGCAGCCAAGAAGGATGGGAGGCCAAAAACATTCAGTACTTC
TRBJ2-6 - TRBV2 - CASSASPGANVLTF TGTGCCAGCAGTGCTAGCCCTGGGGCCAACGTCCTGACTTTC
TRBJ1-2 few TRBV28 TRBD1 CASRPVLGQGAYYGYTF TGTGCCAGCAGGCCCGTGTTGGGACAGGGGGCTTACTATGGCTACACCTTC
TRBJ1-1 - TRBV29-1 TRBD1 CSVEGTGLNTEAFF TGCAGCGTTGAAGGGACAGGGTTAAACACTGAAGCTTTCTTT
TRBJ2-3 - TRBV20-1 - CSARDPRGAGDTQYF TGCAGTGCTAGAGATCCCCGGGGGGCGGGAGATACGCAGTATTTT
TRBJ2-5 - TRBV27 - CASSTHREGDQETQYF TGTGCCAGCAGTACCCACAGGGAGGGAGACCAAGAGACCCAGTACTTT